What follows are 24 T cell receptor beta chains derived from one specimen sequenced in a study of CD8 T cells in ankylosing spondylitis. TCRdb ran MiXCR on the 5' RACE reads and lists one entry per CDR3 protein. The repertoire holds approximately 350,000 distinct CDR3 sequences, with 20% to 25% as singletons. Sequenced sample: blood, either unsorted or a sorted T cell fraction (not recorded which). The receptor source for this set is a male donor with ankylosing spondylitis or in good health (not recorded which).

There are many counts of this clonotype. The J gene is TRBJ1-6, the V gene TRBV20-1; no firm D call. The V end was cut by 6 bases, the J end by 7 bases, with 16 bases between. Germline CDR1 DFQATT, CDR2 SNEGSKA (reference sequence). The CDR3 consists of 14 residues. The CDR3 reads CSAPWVENNSPLHF. For the CDR3, the DNA is TGCAGTGCGCCGTGGGTCGAGAACAATTCACCCCTCCACTTT.

The chain combines TRBV5-1 with TRBJ2-3, with 12 bases fitting TRBD2. With V trimmed by 4 bases and J by 2 bases, 5 bases remained unmatched. The germline CDR1 and CDR2 sequences are SGHRS and YFSETQ. This CDR3 comprises 16 residues. The CDR3 sequence is CASSRGLAGNTDTQYF. The CDR3 DNA is TGCGCCAGCAGCAGAGGACTAGCGGGAAACACAGATACGCAGTATTTT.

The V call is TRBV9, the J call TRBJ1-2; no clear D. There are 12 residues in the CDR3. In germline, CDR1 is SGDLS, CDR2 YYNGEE. V lost 0 bases to trimming and J lost 6 bases, with 6 bases between them. The CDR3 coding sequence is TGTGCCAGCAGCGTAGAGGAAGATGGCTACACCTTC. Amino acids: CASSVEEDGYTF.

This clonotype was seen only a few times. The rearrangement uses TRBV6-5 and TRBJ1-4; D gene uncertain. The germline V gene encodes CDR1 MNHEY and CDR2 SVGAGI. This CDR3 is 14 amino acids long. Trimming pared 2 bases from V and 8 bases from J, leaving 12 bases between. The CDR3 bases are TGTGCCAGCAGTTACGGGCGTTTTGACGAAAAACTGTTTTTT. Translation: CASSYGRFDEKLFF.

This clonotype was observed a few times. The chain carries TRBV12-3 or TRBV12-4 and TRBJ2-3; TRBD1 might be the D (5 bases). This CDR3 has 14 amino acids. Trimming took 3 bases from V and 1 from J, leaving 8 bases between them. CDR3 loop: CASSFPGRTDTQYF. CDR3 in DNA: TGTGCCAGCAGTTTTCCAGGGCGCACAGATACGCAGTATTTT.

The rearrangement uses TRBV9 and TRBJ2-1; TRBD2 matches at 8 bases. Trimming took 0 bases from V and 5 from J; bases not matched to a gene: 7. There are 16 residues in the CDR3. CDR1 and CDR2 (germline): SGDLS, YYNGEE. In DNA form, the CDR3 reads TGTGCCAGCAGCGTAGAGGGAGCGGGGGTCAACAATGAGCAGTTCTTC. Translating gives CASSVEGAGVNNEQFF.

The rearrangement links TRBV12-3 or TRBV12-4 to TRBJ1-1; no reliable D call. The V and J ends lost 3 bases and 4 bases respectively, with 18 bases between them. The CDR3 contains 16 residues. CDR3 protein: CASSLPEPRLITEAFF. The CDR3 bases are TGTGCCAGCAGTTTGCCGGAACCACGGTTGATCACTGAAGCTTTCTTT.

This sequence joins TRBV7-9 and TRBJ2-7, with a tentative D call TRBD2 (6 bases). The V end was cut by 5 bases, the J end by 4 bases, with 18 bases between. The CDR3 has 15 amino acids. Germline loops: CDR1 SEHNR, CDR2 FQNEAQ (reference sequence). The chain's CDR3 is CASSHPGSGAYEQYF. The CDR3 DNA reads TGTGCCAGCAGCCACCCGGGGTCGGGAGCGTACGAGCAGTACTTC.

This chain joins TRBV6-5 and TRBJ2-7; 10 bases are shared with TRBD1. V was clipped by 4 bases and J by 7 bases; unmatched bases: 7. Germline lookup yields CDR1 MNHEY and CDR2 SVGAGI. CDR3 length: 14 amino acids. The CDR3 here is CASSWTGGLGEQYF. The DNA of the CDR3 is TGTGCCAGCAGTTGGACAGGGGGACTGGGGGAGCAGTACTTC.

The chain uses TRBV12-3 or TRBV12-4 and TRBJ2-7; 9 bases are a match to TRBD2. The CDR3 is 14 residues long. Unmatched junction bases numbered 4, after V lost 5 bases and J lost 2 bases. The CDR3 nucleotides are TGTGCCAGCAGTGGAGCGGGGGGAACCTACGAGCAGTACTTC. Translated: CASSGAGGTYEQYF.

The chain joins TRBV2 to TRBJ2-1, with 7 bases aligning to TRBD2. The V gene end was trimmed by 8 bases and the J gene end by 6 bases; junction bases not matched to a gene: 16. The CDR3 loop spans 16 amino acids. Germline-derived CDR1 and CDR2 are SNHLY and FYNNEI. CDR3 protein: CASEGTGEPGGNEQFF. CDR3 DNA sequence: TGTGCCAGCGAGGGAACAGGAGAGCCGGGGGGCAATGAGCAGTTCTTC.

This clonotype has a handful of counts. The gene calls are TRBV7-9 and TRBJ2-7; 7 bases align to TRBD1. The germline CDR1 and CDR2 sequences are SEHNR and FQNEAQ (reference sequence). This CDR3 is built from 15 residues. J was trimmed by 0 bases and V by 8 bases; bases with no gene match: 10. CDR3 residues: CASGPGTESSYEQYF. CDR3 coding DNA: TGTGCCAGCGGGCCAGGGACAGAGAGCTCCTACGAGCAGTACTTC.

This clonotype was observed many times. This rearrangement joins TRBV12-3 or TRBV12-4 to TRBJ2-3, with TRBD2 matching 10 bases. This CDR3 contains 15 residues. The junction had 9 bases not matched to a gene; V was cut back by 7 bases and J by 5 bases. CDR3 bases: TGTGCCAGCACGCTCAGCGGGGGGGCCGGAGATACGCAGTATTTT. It specifies CASTLSGGAGDTQYF.

This clonotype was found a few times. The V and J genes are TRBV3-1 and TRBJ2-5; TRBD2 is a possible D gene (5 bases). Germline lookup yields CDR1 LGHDT and CDR2 YNNKEL (reference sequence). This CDR3 spans 16 amino acids. Trimming left V 1 base short and J 0 bases short, with 12 bases between. CDR3: CASSQALTRYQETQYF. The CDR3 DNA sequence: TGTGCCAGCAGCCAAGCCCTAACTAGGTACCAAGAGACCCAGTACTTC.

This chain uses TRBV12-3 or TRBV12-4 with TRBJ1-1, with 7 nucleotides matching TRBD1. The CDR3 sequence is 14 residues long. J was trimmed by 6 bases and V by 1 base; bases with no gene match: 5. In nucleotides, the CDR3 is TGTGCCAGCAGTTTAGTAGGACAGGTTTCTGAAGCTTTCTTT. Its translation: CASSLVGQVSEAFF.

This clonotype occurred a few times. The chain joins TRBV5-6 to TRBJ2-1; unclear D gene. CDR3 length: 15 residues. The germline CDR1 and CDR2 sequences are SGHDT and YYEEEE. Trimming removed 5 bases from V and 7 bases from J, with 19 bases in between. CDR3 residues: CASSRSLGNGNEQFF. The CDR3 DNA reads as TGTGCCAGCAGTCGGTCGTTGGGGAATGGGAATGAGCAGTTCTTC. Drawing the rest from reference TRBV5-6 and TRBJ2-1, the complete variable domain is DAGVTQSPTHLIKTRGQQVTLRCSPKSGHDTVSWYQQALGQGPQFIFQYYEEEERQRGNFPDRFSGHQFPNYSSELNVNALLLGDSALYLCASSRSLGNGNEQFFGPGTRLTVL.

J is TRBJ2-3 and V is TRBV23-1; no definite D call. TRBV23-1 is filed as an ORF, its function uncertain. V lost 6 bases and J 9 bases, leaving 13 bases between the germline ends. The CDR3 runs to 12 residues. CDR3 sequence (DNA): TGCGCCAGCAGCATCTACGATCCCACGCAGTATTTT. This gives the protein CASSIYDPTQYF.

The rearrangement joins TRBV12-3 or TRBV12-4 to TRBJ2-5; D may be TRBD2 (7 bases). The CDR3 spans 13 residues. Between the trimmed V and J ends, which lost 3 bases and 5 bases, there was a span of 10 bases. The CDR3 region has the DNA TGTGCCAGCAGTTTCCGGGGGGCGGAGACCCAGTACTTC. This translates into CASSFRGAETQYF.

This chain connects TRBV3-1 to TRBJ2-1; maybe TRBD2 (5 bases). The CDR3 runs 16 residues. Germline CDR1 LGHDT, CDR2 YNNKEL (reference sequence). V was cut by 1 base and J by 0 bases, with 10 bases left in between. The CDR3 spells CASSQVPGSSYNEQFF. Written as DNA, the CDR3 is TGTGCCAGCAGCCAAGTCCCGGGGAGCTCCTACAATGAGCAGTTCTTC.

The rearrangement links TRBV7-9 to TRBJ2-3; D unclear. V was trimmed by 1 base and J by 6 bases, leaving 14 bases between them. CDR3 length: 15 residues. Germline-derived CDR1 and CDR2 are SEHNR and FQNEAQ (reference sequence). CDR3 nucleotide sequence: TGTGCCAGCAGCTTAGAGCCCGGTCTTTGGGATACGCAGTATTTT. This sequence encodes CASSLEPGLWDTQYF. Looking up the rest from reference TRBV7-9 and TRBJ2-3 gives the full variable domain: DTGVSQNPRHKITKRGQNVTFRCDPISEHNRLYWYRQTLGQGPEFLTYFQNEAQLEKSRLLSDRFSAERPKGSFSTLEIQRTEQGDSAMYLCASSLEPGLWDTQYFGPGTRLTVL.

The V gene is TRBV29-1, the J gene TRBJ2-2; D remains ambiguous. Germline CDR1 SQVTM, CDR2 ANQGSEA. The CDR3 contains 12 residues. V was pared by 7 bases and J by 1 base, with 7 bases between. The CDR3 region is CSALRNTGELFF. In DNA, the CDR3 is TGCAGCGCCCTTCGGAACACCGGGGAGCTGTTTTTT.

This chain links TRBV13 with TRBJ2-4, with TRBD1 matching over 7 bases. In germline, CDR1 is PRHDT, CDR2 FYEKMQ (reference sequence). CDR3 length: 14 amino acids. J was trimmed by 8 bases and V by 5 bases; bases with no gene match: 9. Here the CDR3 DNA reads TGTGCCAGCAGCCTCCCGGACAGGATAGACATTCAGTACTTC. Residues: CASSLPDRIDIQYF.

The sample holds a few counts of this clonotype. The chain employs TRBV3-1 and TRBJ1-2; no clear D. Trimming stripped 1 base from V and 4 bases from J, with 10 bases between. CDR1 is LGHDT and CDR2 is YNNKEL in the germline V gene (reference sequence). The CDR3 runs to 14 residues. CDR3 DNA: TGTGCCAGCAGCCAAGGGACTTCCCTCTATGGCTACACCTTC. This encodes CASSQGTSLYGYTF.

This clonotype came up a few times. The J gene is TRBJ2-7, the V gene TRBV24-1; D is unclear. The CDR3 covers 13 residues. Germline V gene lookup returns CDR1 KGHDR and CDR2 SFDVKD. V lost 3 bases to trimming and J lost 2 bases, with 7 bases between them. CDR3 loop: CATSDPYTYEQYF. DNA for the CDR3: TGTGCCACCAGTGATCCCTACACCTACGAGCAGTACTTC.